Presented here are 26 T cell receptor beta chains from one specimen sequenced in a study of T cells in Graves' hyperthyroidism and ophthalmopathy. RNA transcripts served as the template for amplifying TCR beta CDR3 regions. The TCR CDR3 first-round RT-PCR relied on the HTBI primer set. TCRdb re-analysed the multiplex PCR reads in MiXCR, keeping a single row per CDR3 protein. The sample shows around 350,000 distinct CDR3 sequences, about 20% of them seen only once. The sequenced material came from blood. These receptors were taken from a woman under 30 with Graves' hyperthyroidism.

At least ten counts were recorded for this clonotype. The chain has TRBV7-9 and TRBJ2-7; D possibly uses TRBD1 or TRBD2 (5 bases each). The ends were cut back, 5 bases at V and 9 bases at J, with 14 bases in the middle. This CDR3 contains 12 residues. Germline V CDR1 and CDR2: SEHNR, FQNEAQ (reference sequence). The CDR3 region has the DNA TGTGCCAGCAGCCACCTAGGTGGGGGGCAGTACTTC. Translation: CASSHLGGGQYF.

This clonotype has only one observation. The chain carries TRBV10-1 and TRBJ2-5; D possibly uses TRBD1 or TRBD2 (6 bases each). Deletions cut 2 bases from V and 4 bases from J, with 8 bases between. Per germline, CDR1 WNHNN and CDR2 SYGVQD (reference sequence). The CDR3 has 13 amino acids. CDR3 nucleotides: TGCGCCAGCAGTGAGAAGGGGGGAGAGACCCAGTACTTC. Its protein product is CASSEKGGETQYF.

This clonotype was seen ten or more times. V and J are TRBV28 and TRBJ1-2, with no clear D. The CDR3 loop spans 13 amino acids. Germline loops: CDR1 MDHEN, CDR2 SYDVKM. With 8 bases removed from V and 4 bases from J, the gap between germline ends came to 14 bases. The CDR3: CASSRAGSYGYTF. The CDR3 nucleotides read TGTGCCAGCTCAAGGGCCGGATCCTATGGCTACACCTTC.

V gene TRBV4-1 combines with J gene TRBJ2-5; 12 bases are a match to TRBD2. Trimming cost V 6 bases and J 5 bases; bases outside gene matches: 13. The germline V gene encodes CDR1 MGHRA and CDR2 YSYEKL. This CDR3 has 17 residues. CDR3 DNA: TGCGCCAGCAGTACTCCCACTAGCGGGGGGATCCAGGAGACCCAGTACTTC. As protein: CASSTPTSGGIQETQYF.

This clonotype was recorded many times. This chain uses TRBV27 with TRBJ2-5, with TRBD2 as a possible D gene (5 bases). The germline V gene encodes CDR1 MNHEY and CDR2 SMNVEV (reference sequence). The CDR3 is 15 residues long. V was trimmed by 5 bases and J by 0 bases, leaving 13 bases between them. DNA for the CDR3: TGTGCCAGCAGTCCCCCCCCCGGGAACCAAGAGACCCAGTACTTC. It yields the protein CASSPPPGNQETQYF.

This clonotype was recorded many times. The V gene is TRBV19, the J gene TRBJ1-5; D uncertain. Per germline, CDR1 LNHDA and CDR2 SQIVND (reference sequence). The CDR3 consists of 17 residues. Trimming stripped 7 bases from V and 3 bases from J, with 22 bases between. The CDR3 sequence is CASTSQGGQAFNQPQHF. The DNA of the CDR3 is TGTGCCAGTACCTCCCAAGGAGGGCAGGCTTTCAATCAGCCCCAGCATTTT.

This clonotype was counted ten times or more. This chain links TRBV7-8 with TRBJ2-7, with a weak D call TRBD2 (5 bases). Germline assignment: CDR1 SGHVS and CDR2 FQNEAQ. The CDR3 is made up of 13 amino acids. Trimming cost V 5 bases and J 4 bases, with 12 bases left between them. The CDR3 loop is CASSTDRDYEQYF. In nucleotides, the CDR3 is TGTGCCAGCAGCACAGACCGGGATTACGAGCAGTACTTC.

V usage is TRBV28 and J usage is TRBJ1-2, with 8 bases fitting TRBD1. The CDR3 runs to 15 residues. The junction had 6 bases not matched to a gene; V was cut back by 6 bases and J by 0 bases. CDR1 and CDR2 (germline): MDHEN, SYDVKM. CDR3 protein: CASSVQGGANYGYTF. CDR3 DNA: TGTGCCAGCAGCGTACAGGGGGGAGCTAACTATGGCTACACCTTC.

This clonotype came up a few times. The chain couples TRBV27 to TRBJ1-2, with D unclear. Germline-derived CDR1 and CDR2 are MNHEY and SMNVEV (reference sequence). CDR3 length equals 13 residues. Trimming stripped 3 bases from V and 5 bases from J, with 10 bases between. CDR3 region: CASSLSGVYGYTF. The CDR3 nucleotides are TGTGCCAGCAGTTTGTCCGGGGTGTATGGCTACACCTTC.

Comment on this clonotype: One end of the junction is discordant with germline, which a read error may explain. The gene calls are TRBV6-1 and TRBJ1-1; D is uncertain. CDR3 length: 13 amino acids. The germline gives CDR1 MNHNS, CDR2 SASEGT. CDR3 region: CASSENIDTEAFF. CDR3 in DNA: TGTGCCAGCAGTGAAAACATAGACACTGAAGCTTTCTTC.

This clonotype turned up a few times. The V gene is TRBV28, the J gene TRBJ2-2, with D possibly called TRBD1 or TRBD2 (6 bases each). Germline CDR1 and CDR2: MDHEN and SYDVKM. The CDR3 runs 15 residues. V was clipped by 6 bases and J by 7 bases, with 18 bases between them. The CDR3 nucleotides are TGTGCCAGCAGCACTACAGGGTTTAGCGGCGGGGAGCTGTTTTTT. Translating gives CASSTTGFSGGELFF.

This clonotype has at least ten counts. The chain has TRBV19 and TRBJ2-5; 9 nucleotides match TRBD1. With 4 bases clipped from V and 5 bases from J, the junction kept 11 bases outside the gene matches. Per the germline V gene, CDR1 is LNHDA and CDR2 is SQIVND (reference sequence). This CDR3 has 16 residues. CDR3 sequence reads: CASSSGQGSTRETQYF. In DNA, the CDR3 is TGTGCCAGTAGTAGCGGACAGGGGTCAACCAGGGAGACCCAGTACTTC.

The chain couples TRBV28 to TRBJ2-7; D gene uncertain. V lost 2 bases and J 4 bases, leaving 12 bases between the germline ends. Germline assignment: CDR1 MDHEN and CDR2 SYDVKM. This CDR3 contains 14 residues. CDR3 protein: CASSLPFYPYEQYF. CDR3 DNA sequence: TGTGCCAGCAGTTTACCCTTTTATCCGTACGAGCAGTACTTC.

The chain recombines TRBV11-2 with TRBJ2-7; D is ambiguous. Per the germline V gene, CDR1 is SGHAT and CDR2 is FQNNGV. This CDR3 is built from 13 residues. V shed 5 bases and J shed 4 bases, with 12 bases lying between them. CDR3 DNA sequence: TGTGCCAGCAGCATTCGATGGGATTACGAGCAGTACTTC. It translates to CASSIRWDYEQYF.

Concerning this clonotype: This may come from a read error, since a much larger clone is one base off. Because the CDR3 is missing its conserved closing phenylalanine or tryptophan, this is likely a read error. The J gene is TRBJ1-1, the V gene TRBV6-1; D gene ambiguous. This CDR3 has 12 amino acids. V was shortened by 8 bases and J by 4 bases, with 11 bases between the two germline ends. Germline CDR1 MNHNS, CDR2 SASEGT. The CDR3 loop is CASGRVATEAFV. As DNA, the CDR3 is TGTGCCAGCGGAAGGGTTGCCACTGAAGCTTTCGTT.

This clonotype was recorded at least ten times. The genes are TRBV19 and TRBJ1-1; D might be TRBD1 (6 bases). Germline V CDR1 and CDR2: LNHDA, SQIVND (reference sequence). CDR3 size: 12 residues. Between the trimmed V and J ends, which lost 10 bases and 7 bases, there was a span of 16 bases. CDR3 nucleotide sequence: TGTGCCACCTCTGAGGTACAGGGTGAAGCTTTCTTT. Its protein product is CATSEVQGEAFF.

This rearrangement joins TRBV7-8 to TRBJ2-7; TRBD2 might be the D (6 bases). Looked up from germline, CDR1 is SGHVS and CDR2 is FQNEAQ. Trimming took off 2 bases at V and 7 bases at J, with 12 bases between the two ends. The CDR3 has 13 amino acids. CDR3 loop: CASSLWDSQEQYF. CDR3 DNA sequence: TGTGCCAGCAGCTTATGGGACTCTCAGGAGCAGTACTTC.

A note on this clonotype: This likely comes from a read error, as the CDR3 has no conserved phenylalanine or tryptophan at its end. The chain employs TRBV20-1 and TRBJ1-5; weak D call: TRBD1 (5 bases). V was shortened by 0 bases and J by 6 bases, with 15 bases between the two germline ends. Germline V gene data show CDR1 as DFQATT and CDR2 as SNEGSKA (reference sequence). The CDR3 is 15 residues long. CDR3 DNA: TGCAGTGCTAGAGATCGGCGAGGGGTTGGTCAGCCCCAGCATGTG. This translates into CSARDRRGVGQPQHV.

At least ten counts were recorded for this clonotype. The chain carries TRBV28 and TRBJ2-7, with D perhaps matching TRBD1 (5 bases). CDR1 and CDR2 (germline): MDHEN, SYDVKM. The CDR3 loop spans 11 amino acids. CDR3 sequence: CAIRAGGEQYF. For the CDR3, the DNA is TGTGCGATCAGGGCCGGTGGCGAGCAGTACTTC.

A word on this clonotype: At one end the junction does not follow the germline gene, possibly because of a read error. The chain couples TRBV11-2 to TRBJ2-2, with D possibly matching TRBD2 (6 bases). This CDR3 contains 14 residues. Germline loops: CDR1 SGHAT, CDR2 FQNNGV. The CDR3 reads CASRATTGGGELSF. CDR3 DNA: TGTGCCAGCAGAGCTACCACTGGCGGCGGGGAGCTGTCTTTT.

There are many counts of this clonotype. The chain is built from TRBV3-1 and TRBJ1-1, with 10 bases aligning to TRBD1. The V gene's germline CDR1 is LGHDT and CDR2 YNNKEL (reference sequence). Germline trimming cut 3 bases from V and 5 bases from J; bases unmatched to any gene: 6. This CDR3 spans 15 amino acids. In DNA, the CDR3 is TGTGCCAGCAGCCAGAGCGACAGGGGGCTGACTGAAGCTTTCTTT. Amino acids: CASSQSDRGLTEAFF.

The rearrangement links TRBV6-1 to TRBJ1-2; the D gene is possibly TRBD1 (6 bases). V shed 6 bases and J shed 6 bases, with 23 bases lying between them. Germline V lookup: CDR1 MNHNS, CDR2 SASEGT. The CDR3 covers 16 residues. CDR3 DNA: TGTGCCAGCAGGGATCCCCCTCAGGGGCAGGGAAATGGCTACACCTTC. Protein: CASRDPPQGQGNGYTF.

There are many counts of this clonotype. The chain combines TRBV6-5 with TRBJ1-5, with D uncertain. CDR1 is MNHEY, CDR2 SVGAGI, per germline. The CDR3 is 13 amino acids. Trimming left V 2 bases short and J 4 bases short, with 6 bases between. Written as DNA, the CDR3 is TGTGCCAGCAGTTACCCGGGGAATCAGCCCCAGCATTTT. Translating it yields CASSYPGNQPQHF.

The sample holds many counts of this clonotype. The rearrangement links TRBV15 to TRBJ1-1, with unresolved D. Germline V gene data show CDR1 as LNHNV and CDR2 as YYDKDF (reference sequence). The length of the CDR3 is 14 residues. The V end was cut by 0 bases, the J end by 5 bases, with 10 bases between. In DNA, the CDR3 is TGTGCCACCAGCAGAGATCAGGTGACAACTGAAGCTTTCTTT. Protein sequence: CATSRDQVTTEAFF.

This clonotype was observed at least ten times. The V call is TRBV29-1, the J call TRBJ2-7, with D possibly called TRBD1 or TRBD2 (5 bases each). Germline V gives CDR1 SQVTM, CDR2 ANQGSEA. The CDR3 runs to 11 residues. This CDR3 is CGTTVAYEQYF. CDR3 nucleotides: TGCGGGACGACGGTCGCCTACGAGCAGTACTTC.

At least ten counts were recorded for this clonotype. The chain recombines TRBV29-1 with TRBJ1-2, with TRBD1 matching 9 bases. Germline V gene data show CDR1 as SQVTM and CDR2 as ANQGSEA. CDR3 size: 13 residues. With V trimmed by 6 bases and J by 5 bases, 7 bases remained unmatched. The DNA for the CDR3 is TGCAGCGTAGGGACAGGGCCTGGGTATGGCTACACCTTC. This codes for CSVGTGPGYGYTF.